This T cell receptor (beta chain) was captured by sequencing in a study of CD8 T cells in Susac syndrome. CDR1 is MDHEN and CDR2 is SYDVKM in the germline V gene. V dropped 4 bases and J dropped 3 bases, with 3 bases sitting between them. The CDR3 covers 11 residues. It was with random hexamers that 0.5 to 1 ug RNA was reverse transcribed. TCRdb passed the immunoSEQ multiplex PCR reads through MiXCR, listing each CDR3 protein once. The sample has under 200,000 distinct CDR3 sequences; more than 95% are singletons. This sequence originates from a human donor with Susac syndrome. The chain recombines TRBV28 with TRBJ2-5; D unresolved. The specimen sequenced was CD4+ T cells from PBMCs. In DNA, the CDR3 is TGTGCCAGCAGTTATAAAGAGACCCAGTACTTC. This codes for CASSYKETQYF.